The 25 T cell receptor beta chains below all came from one sample that was sequenced in a study of T-cell memory formation after mild COVID-19. TCRdb used MiXCR to reprocess the 5' RACE reads, holding one entry per CDR3 protein. This sample has 400,000 to 500,000 distinct CDR3 sequences; around 19% occur once, and the top ten carry 7.5% to 10%. Sequencing was performed on PBMCs or a T cell subset sorted from them (not recorded which). These receptors all stem from an adult woman who had mild COVID-19 (a few samples of this study predate the infection). Cell type and time point are not known.

The chain recombines TRBV12-3 or TRBV12-4 with TRBJ1-5; D call uncertain. This CDR3 has 14 residues. Between the trimmed V and J ends, which lost 6 bases and 2 bases, there was a span of 11 bases. The CDR3 DNA sequence: TGTGCCAGCAGCCAAGCGAGGGGCAATCAGCCCCAGCATTTT. This codes for CASSQARGNQPQHF.

The chain is built from TRBV27 and TRBJ2-7, with D tentatively TRBD1 (6 bases). CDR1 is MNHEY and CDR2 is SMNVEV in the germline V gene (reference sequence). The CDR3 contains 15 residues. V dropped 5 bases and J dropped 3 bases, with 17 bases sitting between them. The CDR3 DNA reads TGTGCCAGCAGTCCCTCCGTACAGGGCTACTACGAGCAGTACTTC. Protein sequence: CASSPSVQGYYEQYF.

This clonotype was picked up many times. The rearrangement uses TRBV20-1 and TRBJ2-5; the match to TRBD1 covers 7 bases. Germline V gene data show CDR1 as DFQATT and CDR2 as SNEGSKA (reference sequence). V was pared by 6 bases and J by 5 bases, with 9 bases of the junction left unmatched. The CDR3 is 13 residues long. In nucleotides, the CDR3 is TGCAGTGCGCCTCACAGGGGTCGGGAGACCCAGTACTTC. Translating it yields CSAPHRGRETQYF.

On this clonotype: This is likely a read error, given that the CDR3 carries no conserved phenylalanine or tryptophan at its end. The chain has TRBV15 and TRBJ2-1; 7 nucleotides agree with TRBD2. This CDR3 region has 15 residues. The V and J ends lost 5 bases and 8 bases, in that order; junction bases with no gene match: 12. CDR1 is LNHNV, CDR2 YYDKDF, per germline (reference sequence). The CDR3 here is CATSPGEGKGHEQFL. The CDR3 DNA reads TGTGCCACCAGCCCCGGGGAGGGGAAAGGACATGAGCAGTTCTTA.

This clonotype came up a few times. The V call is TRBV5-5, the J call TRBJ2-7; TRBD2 matches at 15 bases. CDR3 length: 15 amino acids. The V and J ends lost 0 bases and 7 bases, in that order; junction bases with no gene match: 2. Germline V gene sequence: CDR1 SGHKS, CDR2 YYEKEE (reference sequence). The CDR3 nucleotides are TGTGCCAGCAGCTTGGAGGGACTAGCGGGAGGAGAGCAGTACTTC. Encoded protein: CASSLEGLAGGEQYF.

Written as DNA, the CDR3 is TGTGCCAGCAACAATTTTGGGACCTCGAACACTGAAGCTTTCTTT. As protein: CASNNFGTSNTEAFF. This sequence joins TRBV2 and TRBJ1-1; D is possibly TRBD1 (5 bases). The V gene's germline CDR1 is SNHLY and CDR2 FYNNEI. The CDR3 totals 15 residues. Between the trimmed V and J ends, which lost 7 bases and 1 base, there was a span of 16 bases.

The rearrangement links TRBV4-1 to TRBJ2-3; a possible D gene is TRBD2 (6 bases). CDR3 size: 16 residues. Germline V gives CDR1 MGHRA, CDR2 YSYEKL. V lost 0 bases, J lost 8 bases, and 18 bases lay in between. The CDR3 is CASSQDLGAGWGTQYF. For the CDR3, the DNA is TGCGCCAGCAGCCAAGATCTCGGTGCGGGGTGGGGTACGCAGTATTTT.

V and J are TRBV7-9 and TRBJ2-7, with 7 bases lining up with TRBD2. Looked up from germline, CDR1 is SEHNR and CDR2 is FQNEAQ (reference sequence). This CDR3 comprises 14 residues. The ends lost 6 bases at V and 0 bases at J; junction bases unmatched: 5. The CDR3 reads CASRSGGSSYEQYF. In DNA, the CDR3 is TGTGCCAGCAGGTCCGGCGGGAGCTCCTACGAGCAGTACTTC. The entire variable domain, with the rest obtained from reference TRBV7-9 and TRBJ2-7, is as follows: DTGVSQNPRHKITKRGQNVTFRCDPISEHNRLYWYRQTLGQGPEFLTYFQNEAQLEKSRLLSDRFSAERPKGSFSTLEIQRTEQGDSAMYLCASRSGGSSYEQYFGPGTRLTVT.

The rearrangement uses TRBV20-1 and TRBJ1-2; 7 nucleotides align to TRBD1. The CDR3 runs to 14 residues. Germline CDR1 is DFQATT and CDR2 is SNEGSKA (reference sequence). CDR3 DNA sequence: TGCGCTAACACCCTGTCGACAGGGAACTATGGCTACACCTTC. This encodes CANTLSTGNYGYTF.

The chain uses TRBV24-1 and TRBJ2-3; 7 bases align to TRBD2. The CDR3 has 17 amino acids. J gave up 3 bases and V 4 bases, and 12 bases lay outside the gene matches. Germline V gene data show CDR1 as KGHDR and CDR2 as SFDVKD. The CDR3 loop is CATSDHPGRGNTDTQYF. As DNA, the CDR3 is TGTGCCACCAGTGACCACCCCGGGCGGGGGAATACAGATACGCAGTATTTT.

The chain carries TRBV7-9 and TRBJ2-2; maybe TRBD2 (5 bases). The CDR3 covers 11 residues. CDR1 SEHNR and CDR2 FQNEAQ come from the germline V gene (reference sequence). Trimming left V 3 bases short and J 12 bases short, with 8 bases between. The CDR3 DNA reads TGTGCCAGCAGCTTCCGGGGTCAGCTGTTTTTT. This sequence encodes CASSFRGQLFF. The full variable domain, its missing parts supplied by reference TRBV7-9 and TRBJ2-2, is DTGVSQNPRHKITKRGQNVTFRCDPISEHNRLYWYRQTLGQGPEFLTYFQNEAQLEKSRLLSDRFSAERPKGSFSTLEIQRTEQGDSAMYLCASSFRGQLFFGEGSRLTVL.

This chain joins TRBV10-2 and TRBJ2-5; no firm D call. The V and J ends lost 0 bases and 1 base respectively, with 6 bases between them. CDR1 is WSHSY, CDR2 SAAADI, per germline. CDR3 length: 14 residues. Here the CDR3 reads CASSESPVQETQYF. The CDR3, as DNA: TGCGCCAGCAGTGAGTCGCCAGTCCAAGAGACCCAGTACTTC.

V is TRBV4-1 and J is TRBJ2-7; 7 positions match TRBD2. In germline, CDR1 is MGHRA, CDR2 YSYEKL. CDR3 length: 16 amino acids. Unmatched junction bases numbered 9, after V lost 2 bases and J lost 2 bases. The CDR3 coding sequence is TGCGCCAGCAGCCAATCATGGCCTAGCGGAACCTACGAGCAGTACTTC. It translates to CASSQSWPSGTYEQYF.

The chain carries TRBV12-3 or TRBV12-4 and TRBJ2-3; 8 bases align to TRBD2. The CDR3 contains 15 residues. V was pared by 6 bases and J by 6 bases, with 11 bases of the junction left unmatched. CDR3 loop: CASRLSAGVSDTQYF. The DNA of the CDR3 is TGTGCCAGCAGGTTGTCAGCGGGAGTTTCGGATACGCAGTATTTT.

This clonotype was found a few times. The chain has TRBV12-3 or TRBV12-4 and TRBJ1-5, with TRBD1 as a possible D gene (5 bases). Trimming removed 1 base from V and 1 base from J, with 8 bases in between. The CDR3 is 15 amino acids. Here the CDR3 DNA reads TGTGCCAGCAGTTTAGGGGGGATGAGCAATCAGCCCCAGCATTTT. It codes for CASSLGGMSNQPQHF.

In this sample, this clonotype turned up a few times. This chain uses TRBV19 with TRBJ1-2; D is unresolved. CDR3 length equals 12 residues. Germline lookup yields CDR1 LNHDA and CDR2 SQIVND (reference sequence). Trimming removed 4 bases from V and 2 bases from J, with 5 bases in between. This CDR3 is CASSRRNYGYTF. CDR3 DNA sequence: TGTGCCAGTAGTAGACGGAACTATGGCTACACCTTC.

The sample holds a few counts of this clonotype. The CDR3 DNA is TGCAGCGGTTACAGGGAAAAACTGTTTTTT. Its protein is CSGYREKLFF. The gene calls are TRBV29-1 and TRBJ1-4, with a tentative D call TRBD1 (5 bases). In germline, CDR1 is SQVTM, CDR2 ANQGSEA. This CDR3 has 10 amino acids. Trimming stripped 7 bases from V and 8 bases from J, with 8 bases between.

This clonotype was seen a handful of times. The V and J genes are TRBV6-6 and TRBJ2-4, with 8 bases matching TRBD1. The CDR3 has 16 residues. With V trimmed by 5 bases and J by 3 bases, 9 bases remained unmatched. The germline V gene has CDR1 MNHNY and CDR2 SVGAGI (reference sequence). CDR3 amino acids: CASSPTGGEGKNIQYF. The DNA for the CDR3 is TGTGCCAGCAGTCCTACAGGGGGTGAAGGCAAAAACATTCAGTACTTC.

There are a few counts of this clonotype. The chain carries TRBV5-5 and TRBJ2-2; D not certain. Germline V lookup: CDR1 SGHKS, CDR2 YYEKEE (reference sequence). The CDR3 totals 16 residues. Trimming took 0 bases from V and 4 from J, leaving 13 bases between them. The CDR3 sequence is CASSLVGSDPTGELFF. CDR3 in DNA: TGTGCCAGCAGCTTGGTAGGGTCAGACCCCACCGGGGAGCTGTTTTTT.

The chain is built from TRBV7-9 and TRBJ2-3; a possible D gene is TRBD2 (5 bases). V gave up 3 bases and J gave up 0 bases, with 10 bases separating them. Germline V lookup: CDR1 SEHNR, CDR2 FQNEAQ (reference sequence). The CDR3 extends over 15 amino acids. The DNA of the CDR3 is TGTGCCAGCAGCTTCCTTGGCGGGAGCACAGATACGCAGTATTTT. Translated, it gives CASSFLGGSTDTQYF.

The chain couples TRBV20-1 to TRBJ2-3, with 11 positions matching TRBD2. The CDR3 extends over 16 amino acids. Per germline, CDR1 DFQATT and CDR2 SNEGSKA (reference sequence). Trimming removed 0 bases from V and 4 bases from J; junction bases left unmatched: 6. DNA of the CDR3: TGCAGTGCTAGAGAGGGACTAGCGGCAAGAGCAGATACGCAGTATTTT. This gives the protein CSAREGLAARADTQYF.

This clonotype has a handful of counts. The chain employs TRBV5-6 and TRBJ2-7; TRBD2 is a possible D gene (5 bases). CDR3 length: 14 amino acids. Germline V gene sequence: CDR1 SGHDT, CDR2 YYEEEE. V lost 0 bases and J 2 bases, leaving 9 bases between the germline ends. The CDR3 nucleotides are TGTGCCAGCAGCTTGGTCGGGATTGCCTACGAGCAGTACTTC. It codes for CASSLVGIAYEQYF.

The sample holds a few counts of this clonotype. This sequence joins TRBV9 and TRBJ1-5, with 7 bases aligning to TRBD1. V dropped 0 bases and J dropped 4; count of bases not matched to a gene: 4. Germline loops: CDR1 SGDLS, CDR2 YYNGEE. The CDR3 is made up of 15 amino acids. CDR3 amino acids: CASSVGDSLNQPQHF. The CDR3 region has the DNA TGTGCCAGCAGCGTAGGGGACAGCCTTAATCAGCCCCAGCATTTT.

In this sample, this clonotype turned up a few times. This chain joins TRBV5-1 and TRBJ1-1; unclear D gene. The CDR3 extends over 14 amino acids. Germline V gene data show CDR1 as SGHRS and CDR2 as YFSETQ. Trimming took off 4 bases at V and 1 base at J, with 11 bases between the two ends. The CDR3, as DNA: TGCGCCAGCAGCCCCACCCTCGCGAACACTGAAGCTTTCTTT. This encodes CASSPTLANTEAFF.

This clonotype occurred a few times. CDR3 sequence: CATSDSLDGRIAGTNTDTQYF. CDR3 DNA: TGTGCCACCAGTGATTCGCTTGATGGACGGATAGCGGGGACGAATACAGATACGCAGTATTTT. The rearrangement uses TRBV24-1 and TRBJ2-3, with 8 positions matching TRBD2. The CDR3 is 21 amino acids. With 2 bases clipped from V and 3 bases from J, the junction kept 21 bases outside the gene matches. CDR1 is KGHDR, CDR2 SFDVKD, per germline.